This T cell receptor beta chain was identified during a study of cytomegalovirus exposure and HLA in healthy donors. Findings and caveats of the study: Sequencing likely generated an artifact that appeared as a cluster of highly shared sequence variants.

On this clone: Its target is unknown.

V lost 0 bases, J lost 2 bases, and 17 bases lay in between. The length of the CDR3 is 16 residues. The germline V gene has CDR1 GTSNPN and CDR2 SVGIG (reference sequence). Use of 60 Vbeta and 13 Jbeta primers characterized the PCR. Produced via immunoSEQ multiplex PCR; TCRdb's table is partial and in-frame only. The sample has more than 140,000 clones; the top ten hold about 2.3%. The clonotype comes from a woman younger than 30 in good health and CMV-seronegative. The sequenced material came from PBMCs. This chain connects TRBV30 to TRBJ2-7, with TRBD1 as a possible D gene (7 bases). CDR3 in amino acids: CAWSVRLAGGPYEQYF. CDR3 DNA sequence: TGTGCCTGGAGTGTACGTTTGGCAGGGGGGCCCTACGAGCAGTACTTC.